The 10 T cell receptor beta chains presented below share a single source sample, sequenced in a study of cytomegalovirus exposure and HLA in healthy donors (dated by TCRdb to 2016 to 2017). The protocol used for the library was the immunoSEQ multiplex PCR assay. For the multiplex PCR, a mixture combining 60 forward primers for TCR Vbeta segments and 13 reverse primers for TCR Jbeta segments was used. As stored in TCRdb, this immuneACCESS dataset retains in-frame rearrangements with V and J assigned. A fraction of the clones does not appear; measured against another copy, unresolved V genes explain less than half of the discrepancy, and the remainder lacks a known reason. Here the sample has under 90,000 clones; about 80% occur a single time. The ten largest clones take up around 7% of the sample. Sequenced input: PBMCs. Receptors originate from a woman aged 40-49 years in good health and CMV-seronegative.

The V and J genes are TRBV15 and TRBJ1-1; tentative D call: TRBD1 (6 bases). This CDR3 has 15 residues. Germline V lookup: CDR1 LNHNV, CDR2 YYDKDF (reference sequence). V was cut by 0 bases and J by 2 bases, with 10 bases left in between. Here the CDR3 DNA reads TGTGCCACCAGCAGAGAGAGGACAGTAAACACTGAAGCTTTCTTT. It translates to CATSRERTVNTEAFF.

In its sample, this clone was seen once. The chain employs TRBV19 and TRBJ1-2, with a weak D call TRBD1 (6 bases). The CDR3 runs 15 residues. Germline lookup yields CDR1 LNHDA and CDR2 SQIVND (reference sequence). Trimming cost V 5 bases and J 3 bases, with 16 bases left between them. The CDR3, as DNA: TGTGCCAGTAGTTTGAGGGCAGGGGCTTACTATGGCTACACCTTC. This sequence encodes CASSLRAGAYYGYTF.

The rearrangement links TRBV23-1 to TRBJ2-7, with 11 positions matching TRBD1. TRBV23-1 is an open reading frame, and its role is uncertain. J was trimmed by 3 bases and V by 2 bases; bases with no gene match: 3. CDR3 length: 15 residues. CDR3 loop: CASSQADRGLYEQYF. CDR3 bases: TGCGCCAGCAGTCAAGCGGACAGGGGGCTCTACGAGCAGTACTTC.

The chain joins TRBV10-3 to TRBJ2-2; 8 nucleotides match TRBD2. CDR3 length: 14 amino acids. Looked up from germline, CDR1 is ENHRY and CDR2 is SYGVKD. J lost 6 bases, V lost 8 bases, and 8 bases had no gene match. CDR3 sequence reads: CAISAREVPGELFF. The CDR3 coding sequence is TGTGCCATCTCTGCGCGGGAGGTCCCCGGGGAGCTGTTTTTT.

V is TRBV6-1 and J is TRBJ1-3; D is unresolved. The V gene lost 6 bases and the J gene lost 0 bases, with 9 bases spanning the gap. The CDR3 has 14 residues. Germline CDR1 is MNHNS and CDR2 is SASEGT. The CDR3: CASRTSGSGNTIYF. The DNA for the CDR3 is TGTGCCAGCAGGACGTCGGGCTCTGGAAACACCATATATTTT.

This chain links TRBV15 with TRBJ2-7; a possible D gene is TRBD2 (5 bases). The length of the CDR3 is 14 residues. Germline V gives CDR1 LNHNV, CDR2 YYDKDF (reference sequence). Trimming shortened V by 5 bases and J by 0 bases, and 11 bases separated the two germline ends. CDR3 sequence reads: CATSPDLSSYEQYF. DNA of the CDR3: TGTGCCACCAGCCCGGACTTAAGCTCCTACGAGCAGTACTTC.

This clone appeared once. DNA of the CDR3: TGTGCCAGCAGGCCCAGCGGGGGGGCCTGGGAGCAGTACTTC. Translated: CASRPSGGAWEQYF. The V call is TRBV6-5, the J call TRBJ2-7; 10 bases match TRBD2. The junction had 9 bases not matched to a gene; V was cut back by 6 bases and J by 7 bases. The germline V gene encodes CDR1 MNHEY and CDR2 SVGAGI. The CDR3 length is 14 residues.

The rearrangement uses TRBV5-1 and TRBJ2-2; 10 bases align to TRBD2. After removal of 4 bases from V and 2 bases from J, the junction contained 14 bases not matched to a gene. CDR1 is SGHRS and CDR2 is YFSETQ in the germline V gene. The CDR3 loop spans 19 amino acids. The DNA for the CDR3 is TGCGCCAGCAGCGTAGGGCTTCTAGCGGGAGATCTTAACACCGGGGAGCTGTTTTTT. Translation: CASSVGLLAGDLNTGELFF. Together with reference TRBV5-1 and TRBJ2-2, the CDR3 gives the full variable domain: KAGVTQTPRYLIKTRGQQVTLSCSPISGHRSVSWYQQTPGQGLQFLFEYFSETQRNKGNFPGRFSGRQFSNSRSEMNVSTLELGDSALYLCASSVGLLAGDLNTGELFFGEGSRLTVL.

V is TRBV9 and J is TRBJ1-6; the match to TRBD1 covers 7 bases. The germline gives CDR1 SGDLS, CDR2 YYNGEE. Trimming at V came to 3 bases and at J to 7 bases, leaving 10 bases not matched to a gene. The CDR3 covers 16 residues. CDR3 sequence: CASSEGQLLYNSPLHF. CDR3 coding DNA: TGTGCCAGCAGCGAGGGACAGCTCCTATACAATTCACCCCTCCACTTT.

V and J are TRBV7-3 and TRBJ2-6; the match to TRBD1 covers 7 bases. Germline CDR1 is SGHTA and CDR2 is FQGTGA. The CDR3 loop spans 19 amino acids. The V segment lost 2 bases and the J segment 4 bases; nucleotides outside the gene matches: 14. CDR3 bases: TGTGCCAGCAGCTTATTGATCCCGGGACAGTCCTCCGGGGCCAACGTCCTGACTTTC. Protein product: CASSLLIPGQSSGANVLTF.